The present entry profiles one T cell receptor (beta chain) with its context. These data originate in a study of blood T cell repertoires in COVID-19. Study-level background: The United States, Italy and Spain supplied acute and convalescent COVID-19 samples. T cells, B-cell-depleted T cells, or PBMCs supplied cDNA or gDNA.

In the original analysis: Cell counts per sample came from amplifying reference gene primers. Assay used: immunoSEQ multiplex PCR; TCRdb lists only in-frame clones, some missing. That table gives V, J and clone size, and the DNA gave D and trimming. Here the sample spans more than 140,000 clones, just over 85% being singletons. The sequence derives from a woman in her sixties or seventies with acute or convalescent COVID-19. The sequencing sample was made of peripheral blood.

The CDR3 DNA is TGTGCCAGCAGCCCTGGGGGCCGCGGAACTAACTATGGCTACACCTTC. This translates into CASSPGGRGTNYGYTF. The J gene is TRBJ1-2, the V gene TRBV7-2, with D possibly matching TRBD1 (6 bases). V was cut by 5 bases and J by 0 bases, with 16 bases left in between. CDR3 size: 16 residues. The germline CDR1 and CDR2 sequences are SGHTA and FQGNSA. Full variable domain (outside the CDR3, taken from reference TRBV7-2 and TRBJ1-2): GAGVSQSPSNKVTEKGKDVELRCDPISGHTALYWYRQSLGQGLEFLIYFQGNSAPDKSGLPSDRFSAERTGGSVSTLTIQRTQQEDSAVYLCASSPGGRGTNYGYTFGSGTRLTVV.